This TCR beta chain was captured by sequencing in a study of T-cell reconstitution after alpha-beta-depleted transplantation in children. The CDR3 is 14 amino acids. The V segment lost 5 bases and the J segment 0 bases; nucleotides outside the gene matches: 7. Germline V gene data show CDR1 as DFQATT and CDR2 as SNEGSKA (reference sequence). Study results and limitations: Reportedly, roughly two months post-transplant, alpha-beta T cells arose from several hundred expanded graft clones. Surviving thymic progenitors and recipient T cells were the source of high TCRbeta diversity at day 60 in some patients.

The table lists this clonotype with many counts. Its antigen is as yet unknown. Using unique molecular identifiers, the investigators prepared the TCRbeta library. TCRdb processed the PCR reads anew with MiXCR; each CDR3 protein has one entry. Altogether some 220,000 distinct CDR3 sequences are present, approximately 10% being singletons, with the ten largest covering roughly 27%. This chain uses TRBV20-1 with TRBJ2-7, with 7 bases that match TRBD1. The source of this sequence is a child in the first two years of life with acute myeloid leukemia, due to receive a stem cell transplant. The material was PBMCs, obtained before TCRalphabeta/CD19-depleted stem cell transplant. The CDR3 DNA reads TGCAGTGCTCGTACCAGGGGGAGCTCCTACGAGCAGTACTTC. This gives the protein CSARTRGSSYEQYF.